Shown below are 8 T cell receptor beta chains from a single sample sequenced in a study of T cell responses to AZD1222 COVID-19 vaccine. Clones were read by immunoSEQ multiplex PCR, and TCRdb kept only the in-frame ones, dropping some. The data contain 75,000 to 100,000 clones, 88% of them seen just once; the ten biggest clones take up under 13%. Sequences were derived from peripheral blood, sampled on day 0 of MenACWY control vaccination. These receptors were obtained from an adult in good health.

This clone was seen only a few times. This rearrangement joins TRBV6-5 to TRBJ1-2; D unresolved. Trimming removed 6 bases at V and 0 bases at J, with 8 bases between. The germline V gene encodes CDR1 MNHEY and CDR2 SVGAGI. The CDR3 contains 13 residues. CDR3 sequence: CASRAAPNYGYTF. The CDR3 DNA is TGTGCCAGCAGGGCAGCCCCTAACTATGGCTACACCTTC.

The rearrangement joins TRBV11-3 to TRBJ1-3; 7 nucleotides line up with TRBD1. Germline CDR1 reads SGHNT; CDR2 reads YENEEA. The CDR3 contains 18 residues. V lost 1 base, J lost 0 bases, and 9 bases stayed unmatched. The CDR3 is CASSLGPPGQNSGNTIYF. CDR3 coding DNA: TGTGCCAGCAGCTTAGGACCCCCGGGACAGAACTCTGGAAACACCATATATTTT.

The chain employs TRBV7-8 and TRBJ1-5, with D possibly TRBD1 on 5 matching bases. V was pared by 2 bases and J by 0 bases, with 14 bases between. This CDR3 region has 17 residues. The germline gives CDR1 SGHVS, CDR2 FQNEAQ. CDR3 sequence: CASSLRAGQTSNQPQHF. CDR3 DNA sequence: TGTGCCAGCAGCTTAAGGGCAGGGCAGACTAGCAATCAGCCCCAGCATTTT. The full variable domain, with the rest looked up from reference TRBV7-8 and TRBJ1-5, is GAGVSQSPRYKVAKRGQDVALRCDPISGHVSLFWYQQALGQGPEFLTYFQNEAQLDKSGLPSDRFFAERPEGSVSTLKIQRTQQEDSAVYLCASSLRAGQTSNQPQHFGDGTRLSIL.

This rearrangement joins TRBV7-2 to TRBJ1-2, with TRBD1 as a possible D gene (6 bases). Trimming removed 4 bases at V and 2 bases at J, with 14 bases between. This CDR3 comprises 15 residues. CDR1 SGHTA and CDR2 FQGNSA come from the germline V gene. The CDR3 sequence: CASSSSAGANYGYTF. CDR3 DNA: TGTGCCAGCAGCTCATCGGCAGGGGCGAACTATGGCTACACCTTC.

This clone was seen only once. The J gene is TRBJ1-1, the V gene TRBV5-5; D perhaps matches TRBD1 (5 bases). The V and J ends lost 7 bases and 2 bases respectively, with 15 bases between them. CDR1 is SGHKS and CDR2 is YYEKEE in the germline V gene (reference sequence). The CDR3 is 14 amino acids. The CDR3 sequence is CASDVSGENTEAFF. CDR3 nucleotides: TGTGCCAGCGACGTGTCGGGGGAAAACACTGAAGCTTTCTTT.

The V call is TRBV20-1, the J call TRBJ1-4; no definite D call. The CDR3 has 13 amino acids. From germline, CDR1 is DFQATT and CDR2 SNEGSKA (reference sequence). The V gene lost 3 bases and the J gene lost 7 bases, with 12 bases spanning the gap. In DNA form, the CDR3 reads TGCAGTGCTAGTAGTGAGAGCGCTGAAAAACTGTTTTTT. Translating gives CSASSESAEKLFF.

The chain is built from TRBV7-9 and TRBJ1-3, with D possibly matching TRBD1 (5 bases). The germline V and J ends were trimmed by 6 bases and 4 bases, with 13 bases remaining between them. Per germline, CDR1 SEHNR and CDR2 FQNEAQ (reference sequence). The CDR3 runs to 14 residues. The CDR3: CASRNGGSGNTIYF. CDR3 DNA: TGTGCCAGCAGAAATGGGGGGAGCGGAAACACCATATATTTT.

This chain connects TRBV24-1 to TRBJ1-3; no clear D. V dropped 2 bases and J dropped 2 bases, with 12 bases sitting between them. The CDR3 loop spans 16 amino acids. CDR1 and CDR2 from the germline V gene are KGHDR and SFDVKD. The chain's CDR3 is CATSDYALFTGNTIYF. The DNA of the CDR3 is TGTGCCACCAGTGATTATGCGCTCTTTACTGGAAACACCATATATTTT.